This T cell receptor beta chain is drawn from a study of T cell responses to AZD1222 COVID-19 vaccine. Data came from immunoSEQ multiplex PCR; TCRdb stores just in-frame clones and leaves some out. Among roughly 130,000 clones listed, roughly 88% were seen once. In its sample, this clone was seen a few times. Its antigen remains unidentified. Study-wide results and caveats: Increased Spike-specific TCR breadth and depth were observed after two AZD1222 doses. Repertoire samples came only from after the peak T cell response. The reported proportion of spike-specific TCRs targeting unmutated variant regions was nearly half.

This CDR3 has 14 residues. V shed 6 bases, J shed 1 base, and the junction held 2 bases outside the gene matches. Germline assignment: CDR1 MGHDK and CDR2 SYGVNS. This chain uses TRBV25-1 with TRBJ2-2; TRBD1 matches at 7 bases. The receptor was isolated from an adult in good health. The specimen comprised peripheral blood, sampled on day 0 of AZD1222 vaccination. CDR3 sequence reads: CASRRQGNTGELFF. The CDR3 DNA sequence: TGTGCCAGCAGACGACAGGGGAACACCGGGGAGCTGTTTTTT.